These T cell receptor beta chains were read from a single sample in a study of tumour-infiltrating T cells in Burkitt lymphoma. TCRdb's copy holds only in-frame clones and misses some; the assay was immunoSEQ multiplex PCR. The sample includes about 50,000 clones, roughly 31% of them seen just once. The sample comprised tumor tissue. The source is a human donor with Burkitt lymphoma. Each CDR3 is given without its conserved first and last residue. Each record gives: clone size, J gene, V gene, CDR3 protein. Not every row has a clone size; where given, it reads once, few, many or a size class.

>.|TRBJ1-5|TRBV5-5
ASSLGSNQPQH
>.|TRBJ1-5|TRBV18
ASSRQGSENQPQH
>.|TRBJ2-7|TRBV5-1
ASSPSGGVYEQY
>.|TRBJ1-3|TRBV10-2
ASIDSFLNTIY
>few|TRBJ1-2|TRBV4-2
ASSQDWGGRT
>.|TRBJ1-1|TRBV27
ASSFRRGGRATEAF
>.|TRBJ2-5|TRBV6-5
ASTGGQETQY
>few|TRBJ2-1|TRBV6-5
ASSYTGQKQF
>few|TRBJ2-1|TRBV27
ASSLSRGTKQF
>.|TRBJ1-6|TRBV5-4
ASSYGTTTSSSPLH
>.|TRBJ1-6|TRBV5-1
ASSPQPGHKGNSPLH
>.|TRBJ2-2|TRBV27
ASSSPGTGELF
>few|TRBJ2-7|TRBV6-1
ASSEARSYEQY
>.|TRBJ2-5|TRBV2
ASSGGVGQAIQETQY
>.|TRBJ1-2|TRBV11-2
ASSLGLGYT
>.|TRBJ2-7|TRBV28
ASSPVVRATYEQY
>.|TRBJ1-1|TRBV5-6
ASSFWGGPTEAF
>.|TRBJ2-7|TRBV4-3
ASSQDPPTDRGEQY
>.|TRBJ1-1|TRBV4-1
ASSTQGNTEAF
>few|TRBJ2-2|TRBV6-4
ASSFEANTGELF
>few|TRBJ1-4|TRBV5-1
ASSLEGQDNEKLF
>few|TRBJ1-2|TRBV7-2
ASSSDTGRYGYT
>.|TRBJ2-5|TRBV10-3
AISDPVQKETQY
>.|TRBJ1-6|TRBV5-4
ASSLRRANSPLH
>.|TRBJ1-5|TRBV2
ASRMDRAYNQPQH
>few|TRBJ1-4|TRBV5-1
ASSPTGGPNEKLF
>.|TRBJ1-1|TRBV18
ASSSQGTEAF
>few|TRBJ2-5|TRBV4-2
ASSQDPAGPRGATQY
>few|TRBJ2-5|TRBV28
ASSLVASRETQY
>.|TRBJ2-3|TRBV9
ASSVLAGIGDTQY
>few|TRBJ2-1|TRBV23-1
ASSQGKNEQF
>few|TRBJ2-7|TRBV11-2
ASSLWGRGTNGDEQY
>.|TRBJ2-3|TRBV27
ASSRPSTDTQY
>.|TRBJ1-5|TRBV4-1
ASSQVGFQPQH
>few|TRBJ2-3|TRBV7-8
ASSYLTPTDTQY
>.|TRBJ1-2|TRBV5-1
ASSLGWSGANYGYT
>.|TRBJ1-1|TRBV29-1
SVSTSREAF
>.|TRBJ1-5|TRBV5-8
ASSKGQGVAYSNQPQH
>few|TRBJ2-3|TRBV7-6
ASSLAPSSGTDTQY
>few|TRBJ2-2|TRBV5-1
ASSLGLGLVVLHTGELF
>.|TRBJ1-2|TRBV7-9
ASSPTTGHNNYGYT
>few|TRBJ2-1|TRBV7-8
ASSFPSGGYNEQF